The next 9 T cell receptor beta chains were all read from a single sample in a study of blood T cell repertoires in COVID-19. Assay: immunoSEQ multiplex PCR; the TCRdb copy retains only in-frame clones and omits some. The sample has over 200,000 clones, approximately 90% seen once. The sequenced sample consisted of PBMCs or T cells enriched from blood (not recorded which). The receptors stem from a man aged 35 to 55 who had recovered from COVID-19.

V and J are TRBV5-1 and TRBJ2-7; D is perhaps TRBD2 (6 bases). Germline CDR1 SGHRS, CDR2 YFSETQ. This CDR3 contains 15 residues. Trimming shortened V by 0 bases and J by 2 bases, and 12 bases separated the two germline ends. The CDR3 region has the DNA TGCGCCAGCAGCTTGGTAGGAGGGCTTACCTACGAGCAGTACTTC. It yields the protein CASSLVGGLTYEQYF.

The chain links TRBV18 to TRBJ2-3; 11 positions agree with TRBD1. The CDR3 runs to 18 residues. Germline V gene data show CDR1 as KGHSH and CDR2 as LQKENI. J gave up 14 bases and V 3 bases, and 22 bases lay outside the gene matches. The CDR3 region is CASSPTMPGQGVTISPYF. Here the CDR3 DNA reads TGTGCCAGCTCACCTACGATGCCGGGACAGGGGGTGACTATCTCCCCGTATTTT.

This chain uses TRBV7-2 with TRBJ2-7, with 12 bases lining up with TRBD2. There are 17 residues in the CDR3. J gave up 0 bases and V 5 bases, and 8 bases lay outside the gene matches. The V gene's germline CDR1 is SGHTA and CDR2 FQGNSA. This CDR3 is CASSPGLAGTSSYEQYF. The CDR3 DNA reads as TGTGCCAGCAGCCCAGGACTAGCGGGAACATCCTCCTACGAGCAGTACTTC.

CDR3 region: CASSPYLQGGLLANTEAFF. Here the CDR3 DNA reads TGTGCCAGCAGCCCCTACCTACAGGGGGGCCTCCTCGCGAACACTGAAGCTTTCTTT. This chain uses TRBV9 with TRBJ1-1; 8 bases match TRBD1. The CDR3 covers 19 residues. V lost 4 bases and J lost 1; bases outside the gene matches: 18. CDR1 is SGDLS, CDR2 YYNGEE, per germline.

This clone came up once. The CDR3 DNA reads as TGTGCCAGCAGCTTGGTGACAGCCTACCTCCAATCTGGAAACACCATATATTTT. Its protein product is CASSLVTAYLQSGNTIYF. This chain connects TRBV5-8 to TRBJ1-3; possible D gene TRBD1, 5 bases. This CDR3 spans 18 amino acids. Germline values: CDR1 SGHTS, CDR2 YDEGEE. V was clipped by 0 bases and J by 1 base, with 17 bases between them.

The chain joins TRBV5-1 to TRBJ2-4, with TRBD1 identical over 9 bases. CDR1 is SGHRS, CDR2 YFSETQ, per germline. V shed 4 bases, J shed 8 bases, and the junction held 7 bases outside the gene matches. CDR3 length equals 14 residues. This chain's CDR3 is CASSEGQGIDIQYF. CDR3 sequence (DNA): TGCGCCAGCAGCGAGGGACAGGGAATAGACATTCAGTACTTC. The full variable domain, completed using reference TRBV5-1 and TRBJ2-4, is KAGVTQTPRYLIKTRGQQVTLSCSPISGHRSVSWYQQTPGQGLQFLFEYFSETQRNKGNFPGRFSGRQFSNSRSEMNVSTLELGDSALYLCASSEGQGIDIQYFGAGTRLSVL.

This chain connects TRBV6-5 to TRBJ1-1; no definite D call. Deletions cut 4 bases from V and 4 bases from J, with 13 bases between. Germline loops: CDR1 MNHEY, CDR2 SVGAGI. The CDR3 has 14 amino acids. CDR3 sequence reads: CASSSKRSGTEAFF. CDR3 DNA sequence: TGTGCCAGCAGTTCGAAAAGGTCGGGCACTGAAGCTTTCTTT.

The gene calls are TRBV7-9 and TRBJ1-4; D might be TRBD1 (5 bases). Trimming took off 5 bases at V and 8 bases at J, with 18 bases between the two ends. In germline, CDR1 is SEHNR, CDR2 FQNEAQ (reference sequence). The CDR3 is 15 residues long. The CDR3 DNA is TGTGCCAGCAGCGCAGAGACAGCGACGTTCGAAAAACTGTTTTTT. This sequence encodes CASSAETATFEKLFF.

On this clone itself: Other DNA sequences from this sample encode an identical CDR3 as well. The CDR3 loop reads CASSLDRGDEKLFF. The CDR3 region has the DNA TGCGCCAGCAGCTTGGACAGGGGTGATGAAAAACTGTTTTTT. The genes are TRBV5-1 and TRBJ1-4; the match to TRBD1 covers 7 bases. The CDR3 runs to 14 residues. With 0 bases clipped from V and 6 bases from J, the junction kept 2 bases outside the gene matches. Looked up from germline, CDR1 is SGHRS and CDR2 is YFSETQ.